In this sample, the clone carrying this T cell receptor beta chain turned up many times. What it binds is unknown. Separate alpha and beta amplification began at the second PCR step. The sample comes from a study of naive and memory T cell subsets. Study-wide results and caveats: Expression changes during T cell differentiation may affect RNA-based TCR counts. Diversity fell and Gini index rose from naive through CM, EM, EMRA.

Two oligonucleotides, mixed equimolar, formed the beta constant-region primer covering TRBC1 and TRBC2. Four rounds of PCR amplified the ligated cDNA using nested alpha and beta constant-region primers plus SP2. TCRdb passed the UMI-ligation and nested PCR reads through MiXCR, listing each CDR3 protein once. The table lists about 23,000 distinct CDR3 sequences, roughly 8.2% of them singletons, with about 20% in the top ten. Germline V gene lookup returns CDR1 SQVTM and CDR2 ANQGSEA. V lost 7 bases and J lost 5, with 14 bases in between. The CDR3 has 12 residues. Material: central memory CD8+ T cells from blood. The receptor comes from a human donor in good health. The gene calls are TRBV29-1 and TRBJ2-5; the D call may be TRBD1 or TRBD2 (7 bases each). CDR3 sequence reads: CSATGRDETQYF. As DNA, the CDR3 is TGCAGCGCGACAGGGAGGGACGAGACCCAGTACTTC.